This T cell receptor beta chain came from a study of technical replicates of blood from a few donors. Germline V gene data show CDR1 as SGDLS and CDR2 as YYNGEE. This CDR3 contains 14 residues. Trimming shortened V by 0 bases and J by 1 base, and 7 bases separated the two germline ends. Data came from immunoSEQ multiplex PCR; TCRdb stores just in-frame clones and leaves some out. The table shows about 70,000 clones, with nearly 98% occurring only once. The sequencing input was T cells isolated from PBMCs. This chain connects TRBV9 to TRBJ1-1; D remains unclear. The source is a human donor in good health. CDR3 protein: CASSVGFRNTEAFF. DNA for the CDR3: TGTGCCAGCAGCGTAGGGTTTAGGAACACTGAAGCTTTCTTT.